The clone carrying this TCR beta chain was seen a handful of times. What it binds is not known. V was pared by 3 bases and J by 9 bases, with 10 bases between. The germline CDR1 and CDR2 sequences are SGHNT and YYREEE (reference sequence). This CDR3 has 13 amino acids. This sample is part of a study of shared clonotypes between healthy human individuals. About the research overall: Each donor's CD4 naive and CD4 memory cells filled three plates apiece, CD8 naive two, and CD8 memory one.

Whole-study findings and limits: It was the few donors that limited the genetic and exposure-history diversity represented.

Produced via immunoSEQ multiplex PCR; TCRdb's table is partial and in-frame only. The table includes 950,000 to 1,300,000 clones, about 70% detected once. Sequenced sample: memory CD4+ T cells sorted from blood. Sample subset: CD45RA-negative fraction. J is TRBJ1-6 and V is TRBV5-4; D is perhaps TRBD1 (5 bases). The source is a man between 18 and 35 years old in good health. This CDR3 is CASSSGTLSPLHF. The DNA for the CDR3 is TGTGCCAGCAGCTCCGGGACTCTTTCACCCCTCCACTTT.